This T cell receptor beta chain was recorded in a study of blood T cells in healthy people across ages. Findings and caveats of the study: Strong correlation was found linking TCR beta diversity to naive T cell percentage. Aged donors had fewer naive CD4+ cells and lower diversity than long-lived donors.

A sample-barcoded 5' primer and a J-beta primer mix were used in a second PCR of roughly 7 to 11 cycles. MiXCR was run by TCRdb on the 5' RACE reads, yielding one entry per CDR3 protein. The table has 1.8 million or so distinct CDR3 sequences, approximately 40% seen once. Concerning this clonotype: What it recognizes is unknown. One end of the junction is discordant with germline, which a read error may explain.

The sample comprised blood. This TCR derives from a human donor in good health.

CDR3 loop: CASSRETSGGTTGTQYF. CDR3 sequence (DNA): TGCGCCAGCAGTCGGGAGACTAGCGGGGGGACCACAGGTACGCAGTATTTT. The V call is TRBV5-1, the J call TRBJ2-3, with TRBD2 matching over 13 bases. The CDR3 sequence is 17 residues long. Germline V CDR1 and CDR2: SGHRS, YFSETQ.